These 26 T cell receptor beta chains came from one sample sequenced in a study of long-term antiretroviral therapy in people with HIV. Survey level was the resolution at which the v3.0 immunoSEQ assay ran. Method: immunoSEQ multiplex PCR; TCRdb's copy keeps in-frame clones and lacks some. The table includes around 26,000 clones, around 87% detected once. The sample here was unsorted PBMCs, taken 2.6 to 2.8 years after starting antiretroviral therapy. The receptors originated from a man between 35 and 55 years old with HIV.

The CDR3 reads CASRAGCLPDTF. The CDR3 coding sequence is TGTGCCAGCAGGGCGGGATGCCTTCCGGACACCTTC. This chain links TRBV25-1 with TRBJ1-2; D gene ambiguous. This CDR3 is 12 amino acids long. V lost 6 bases and J lost 12, with 17 bases in between. The germline CDR1 and CDR2 sequences are MGHDK and SYGVNS.

V and J are TRBV7-9 and TRBJ1-1; 9 bases line up with TRBD1. The CDR3 covers 13 residues. The V gene end was trimmed by 8 bases and the J gene end by 1 base; junction bases not matched to a gene: 2. The germline V gene encodes CDR1 SEHNR and CDR2 FQNEAQ (reference sequence). This CDR3 is CASGQGRNTEAFF. The DNA for the CDR3 is TGTGCCAGCGGACAGGGGAGGAACACTGAAGCTTTCTTT.

The genes are TRBV11-3 and TRBJ2-7; a weak D match, TRBD1 (5 bases). The CDR3 contains 13 residues. Germline lookup yields CDR1 SGHNT and CDR2 YENEEA. Trimming took 5 bases from V and 0 from J, leaving 8 bases between them. CDR3 protein: CASSDDSSYEQYF. The CDR3 DNA reads as TGTGCCAGCAGCGATGACAGCTCCTACGAGCAGTACTTC.

This chain connects TRBV14 to TRBJ2-1, with TRBD2 matching 9 bases. Germline V gene data show CDR1 as SGHDN and CDR2 as FVKESK. The J segment lost 6 bases and the V segment lost 7 bases, leaving 7 bases of the junction unmatched. The CDR3 covers 14 residues. The CDR3 DNA is TGTGCCAGCATAGCGGGAGAGATCTCCAATGAGCAGTTCTTC. It encodes CASIAGEISNEQFF.

This clone was picked up a small number of times. The J gene is TRBJ2-7, the V gene TRBV4-1; D is undetermined. Trimming cost V 1 base and J 2 bases, with 12 bases left between them. This CDR3 has 15 amino acids. Per the germline V gene, CDR1 is MGHRA and CDR2 is YSYEKL. The CDR3 DNA sequence: TGCGCCAGCAGCCAAGGAAGGTCTCCCACCTACGAGCAGTACTTC. Protein: CASSQGRSPTYEQYF.

This clone was found once. The chain carries TRBV27 and TRBJ2-7; D remains unclear. V was pared by 3 bases and J by 3 bases, with 15 bases between. CDR3 length: 15 residues. CDR1 is MNHEY and CDR2 is SMNVEV in the germline V gene (reference sequence). This CDR3 is CASSLSTSSYYEQYF. The CDR3 DNA follows: TGTGCCAGCAGTTTGTCCACCTCTTCATACTACGAGCAGTACTTC.

The J gene is TRBJ1-1, the V gene TRBV9; 7 bases agree with TRBD1. Losses at the gene ends were 4 bases for V and 5 bases for J; bases not matched to a gene: 5. The germline V gene encodes CDR1 SGDLS and CDR2 YYNGEE. This CDR3 has 13 residues. CDR3 coding DNA: TGTGCCAGCAGCCCAGGGGGTAGGACTGAAGCTTTCTTT. Translated, it gives CASSPGGRTEAFF.

The genes are TRBV25-1 and TRBJ1-1; D remains unclear. Germline loops: CDR1 MGHDK, CDR2 SYGVNS. The CDR3 runs to 15 residues. Trimming shortened V by 3 bases and J by 0 bases, and 11 bases separated the two germline ends. CDR3 DNA: TGTGCCAGCAGTGATCCTGGACGGTTGAACACTGAAGCTTTCTTT. This gives the protein CASSDPGRLNTEAFF.

This clone was picked up a small number of times. The chain couples TRBV7-9 to TRBJ2-7, with D tentatively TRBD2 (5 bases). Germline CDR1 reads SEHNR; CDR2 reads FQNEAQ (reference sequence). The CDR3 runs to 13 residues. Trimming removed 6 bases from V and 1 base from J, with 10 bases in between. The CDR3 reads CASSFRGSYEQYF. As DNA, the CDR3 is TGTGCCAGCAGTTTCCGAGGGTCCTACGAGCAGTACTTC.

The chain employs TRBV19 and TRBJ1-1, with TRBD1 matching 7 bases. The trim removed 8 bases at V and 0 bases at J, leaving 6 bases unmatched. The CDR3 extends over 14 amino acids. In germline, CDR1 is LNHDA, CDR2 SQIVND (reference sequence). The CDR3 loop is CASLNRGLNTEAFF. CDR3 DNA: TGTGCCAGTTTAAACAGGGGCTTGAACACTGAAGCTTTCTTT. Complete variable domain (other parts from reference TRBV19 and TRBJ1-1): DGGITQSPKYLFRKEGQNVTLSCEQNLNHDAMYWYRQDPGQGLRLIYYSQIVNDFQKGDIAEGYSVSREKKESFPLTVTSAQKNPTAFYLCASLNRGLNTEAFFGQGTRLTVV.

The chain combines TRBV28 with TRBJ2-1, with D unresolved. CDR1 and CDR2 (germline): MDHEN, SYDVKM. The V gene lost 6 bases and the J gene lost 0 bases, with 12 bases spanning the gap. The CDR3 is 15 amino acids. Here the CDR3 DNA reads TGTGCCAGCAGCCTGGGTTCCTTCTCCTACAATGAGCAGTTCTTC. It specifies CASSLGSFSYNEQFF.

The chain joins TRBV21-1 to TRBJ1-3. TRBV21-1 is tagged as a pseudogene. CDR3 length: 16 amino acids. CDR3 bases: TGTGCCAGTCGACTTCAAATACCCCACTCTGGAAACACCATATATTTT. Its translation is CASRLQIPHSGNTIYF.

This chain links TRBV27 with TRBJ2-2, with unresolved D. The CDR3 contains 14 residues. CDR1 and CDR2 (germline): MNHEY, SMNVEV (reference sequence). V was shortened by 7 bases and J by 1 base, with 10 bases between the two germline ends. CDR3 region: CASTTGRNTGELFF. The CDR3, as DNA: TGTGCCAGCACTACGGGCAGGAACACCGGGGAGCTGTTTTTT.

The chain employs TRBV6-6 and TRBJ2-7, with 8 bases lining up with TRBD2. The germline gives CDR1 MNHNY, CDR2 SVGAGI (reference sequence). The CDR3 covers 15 residues. V shed 6 bases and J 2 bases; nucleotides not matched to a gene: 9. The CDR3 DNA is TGTGCCAGCAGCCGGAGCGGGAGCCATACCTACGAGCAGTACTTC. This codes for CASSRSGSHTYEQYF.

The chain uses TRBV5-6 and TRBJ1-2; D may be TRBD1 (6 bases). The V and J ends lost 4 bases and 7 bases respectively, with 11 bases between them. The germline gives CDR1 SGHDT, CDR2 YYEEEE. The CDR3 spans 12 residues. CDR3 DNA sequence: TGTGCCAGCAGCCTCGGGGGCAGTGGCTACACCTTC. It encodes CASSLGGSGYTF.

V is TRBV2 and J is TRBJ2-1; no clear D. V lost 10 bases, J lost 9 bases, and 28 bases lay in between. Germline CDR1 is SNHLY and CDR2 is FYNNEI. The CDR3 length is 16 residues. The CDR3 bases are TGTGCCATCGAAAGGGAAAGATTCCTGGGTGATACTGAGCAGTTCTTC. It translates to CAIERERFLGDTEQFF.

The chain uses TRBV5-1 and TRBJ2-5; 8 bases are shared with TRBD2. The CDR3 spans 15 residues. V lost 4 bases to trimming and J lost 2 bases; unmatched junction nucleotides: 7. Germline V lookup: CDR1 SGHRS, CDR2 YFSETQ. The CDR3 sequence: CASSDGTRGQETQYF. Written as DNA, the CDR3 is TGCGCCAGCAGCGACGGGACTAGGGGGCAAGAGACCCAGTACTTC.

The chain is built from TRBV5-1 and TRBJ1-1; a possible D gene is TRBD1 (6 bases). The CDR3 has 13 residues. Germline-derived CDR1 and CDR2 are SGHRS and YFSETQ. With 2 bases removed from V and 8 bases from J, the gap between germline ends came to 13 bases. The DNA of the CDR3 is TGCGCCAGCAGCTTAGGCAGGGGTAGCGAAGCTTTCTTT. Amino acid sequence: CASSLGRGSEAFF.

The J gene is TRBJ2-1, the V gene TRBV5-1; weak D call: TRBD2 (6 bases). Germline CDR1 and CDR2: SGHRS and YFSETQ. V was cut by 7 bases and J by 4 bases, with 15 bases left in between. The CDR3 has 14 amino acids. CDR3 bases: TGCGCCAGCTTCGAATGGGGGGAATACAATGAGCAGTTCTTC. It encodes CASFEWGEYNEQFF.

In this sample, this clone turned up once. This chain links TRBV7-9 with TRBJ1-6; perhaps TRBD1 as D (6 bases). V lost 4 bases to trimming and J lost 0 bases, with 16 bases between them. Germline loops: CDR1 SEHNR, CDR2 FQNEAQ (reference sequence). This CDR3 comprises 18 residues. Here the CDR3 reads CASSSTQGIGSYNSPLHF. Written as DNA, the CDR3 is TGTGCCAGCAGCTCTACCCAGGGGATTGGCTCCTATAATTCACCCCTCCACTTT.

This sequence joins TRBV28 and TRBJ2-6; D call uncertain. V dropped 1 base and J dropped 3 bases, with 10 bases sitting between them. Germline loops: CDR1 MDHEN, CDR2 SYDVKM. The CDR3 extends over 16 amino acids. The CDR3 DNA reads TGTGCCAGCAGTTTATTATCAGCGAGTGGGGCCAACGTCCTGACTTTC. It yields the protein CASSLLSASGANVLTF.

The V gene is TRBV6-5, the J gene TRBJ2-5; 9 bases line up with TRBD2. CDR1 is MNHEY and CDR2 is SVGAGI in the germline V gene. V lost 5 bases and J lost 8; bases outside the gene matches: 9. The CDR3 contains 14 residues. The CDR3 coding sequence is TGTGCCAGCAGTCCTTCTAGCGGGGCCCTCACCCAGTACTTC. It yields the protein CASSPSSGALTQYF.

J is TRBJ2-2 and V is TRBV11-3, with D tentatively TRBD1 (7 bases). The CDR3 extends over 18 amino acids. Germline CDR1 reads SGHNT; CDR2 reads YENEEA. V gave up 2 bases and J gave up 4 bases, with 20 bases separating them. CDR3 loop: CASSLPRGTDAVTGELFF. In DNA form, the CDR3 reads TGTGCCAGCAGCTTACCACGGGGGACAGATGCGGTCACCGGGGAGCTGTTTTTT.

V usage is TRBV6-1 and J usage is TRBJ2-7, with 7 bases fitting TRBD1. CDR3 length equals 14 residues. Germline CDR1 reads MNHNS; CDR2 reads SASEGT. V shed 8 bases, J shed 2 bases, and the junction held 9 bases outside the gene matches. The chain's CDR3 is CASGWTGGPYEQYF. CDR3 bases: TGTGCCAGCGGATGGACAGGCGGGCCCTACGAGCAGTACTTC.

The gene calls are TRBV10-2 and TRBJ2-7; no firm D call. Germline V gives CDR1 WSHSY, CDR2 SAAADI. The CDR3 loop spans 12 amino acids. The V end was cut by 7 bases, the J end by 0 bases, with 7 bases between. The CDR3: CASTGLSYEQYF. The DNA for the CDR3 is TGCGCCAGCACCGGCCTCTCCTACGAGCAGTACTTC.

This rearrangement joins TRBV27 to TRBJ1-5; 7 bases map to TRBD1. The CDR3 spans 15 residues. The V and J ends lost 2 bases and 7 bases, in that order; junction bases with no gene match: 8. The germline V gene has CDR1 MNHEY and CDR2 SMNVEV (reference sequence). The CDR3 sequence: CASSLATGVGQPQHF. The CDR3 DNA sequence: TGTGCCAGCAGTTTAGCTACAGGGGTGGGGCAGCCCCAGCATTTT.